The sequence of this T cell receptor beta chain was determined in a study of T cell responses to AZD1222 COVID-19 vaccine. Study results and limitations: The study found vaccine-associated CD4 TCRs spanning spike, dominant at 160-218 and 743-854. Donor demographics were predominantly white British with a female majority; clonal diversity may be underestimated. Sampled repertoires all dated from after the peak T cell response.

Clones were sequenced by immunoSEQ multiplex PCR, and TCRdb holds only the in-frame ones, with some missing. Among 150,000 or so clones listed, about 92% were seen once. Concerning this clone itself: Its matching antigen is unknown.

Sequencing used peripheral blood, obtained on day 0 of AZD1222 vaccination. The TCR comes from an adult in good health.

CDR3 region: CASSTPGGSNQPQHF. The CDR3 nucleotides read TGTGCCAGTAGTACCCCAGGGGGTAGCAATCAGCCCCAGCATTTT. The chain has TRBV19 and TRBJ1-5, with 7 bases lining up with TRBD1. CDR3 length: 15 residues. Trimming took 4 bases from V and 0 from J; bases not matched to a gene: 3. Germline CDR1 is LNHDA and CDR2 is SQIVND (reference sequence).